These 3 T cell receptor beta chains were sequenced from one sample in a study of T cells expressing NK-cell markers. TCRdb reprocessed the 5' RACE reads and keeps a single row for each CDR3 protein, giving no DNA. This sample's clone table lists roughly 300,000 distinct CDR3 sequences. Sequenced material: blood T cells: a sorted CD56 or NKG2C T cell subset, CD4+ or CD8+ T cells, or bulk PBMC T cells (not recorded which). Receptor source: a woman aged 18-70 years in good health.

This chain joins TRBV7-9 and TRBJ2-1; TCRdb calls TRBD2, which cannot be checked without DNA. The germline CDR1 and CDR2 sequences are SEHNR and FQNEAQ (reference sequence). The CDR3 is made up of 15 amino acids. The CDR3 sequence: CASSGFGLVNNEQFF.

The rearrangement joins TRBV6-1 to TRBJ2-1; TCRdb's D call of TRBD2 is untestable without DNA. This CDR3 comprises 13 residues. The V gene's germline CDR1 is MNHNS and CDR2 SASEGT. CDR3 sequence: CATRVSANNEQFF.

The J gene is TRBJ2-1, the V gene TRBV5-1; TCRdb indicates TRBD2, and absent DNA this call remains unverified. Per the germline V gene, CDR1 is SGHRS and CDR2 is YFSETQ. CDR3 length equals 13 residues. CDR3: CASSSGLVSGQFF.